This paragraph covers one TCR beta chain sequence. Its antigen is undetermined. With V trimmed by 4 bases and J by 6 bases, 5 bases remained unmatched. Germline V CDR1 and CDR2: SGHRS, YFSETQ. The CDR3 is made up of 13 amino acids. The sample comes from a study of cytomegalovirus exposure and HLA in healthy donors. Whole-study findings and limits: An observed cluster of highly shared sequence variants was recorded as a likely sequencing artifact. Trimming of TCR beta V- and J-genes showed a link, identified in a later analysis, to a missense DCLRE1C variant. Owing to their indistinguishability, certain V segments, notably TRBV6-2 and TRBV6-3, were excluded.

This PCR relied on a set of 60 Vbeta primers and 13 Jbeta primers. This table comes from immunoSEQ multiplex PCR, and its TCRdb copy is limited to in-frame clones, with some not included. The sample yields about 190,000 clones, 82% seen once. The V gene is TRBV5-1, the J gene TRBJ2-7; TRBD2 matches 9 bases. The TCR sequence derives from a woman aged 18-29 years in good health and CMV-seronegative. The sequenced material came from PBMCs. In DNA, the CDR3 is TGCGCCAGCAGCGTTAGCGGGGGCGCCGAGCAGTACTTC. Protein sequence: CASSVSGGAEQYF.